The source of this TCR beta chain is a study of Tregs in tolerant kidney transplant recipients. Whole-study results and caveats: Few patients were studied, so findings need validation in larger groups. Biological reproducibility was not directly addressed in this study. Tregs expanded with activated donor B cells seemed most donor-specific.

CD4+CD25+CD127- Tregs, CD4+CD25- non-Tregs, CD4 and CD8 cells were sorted. The J segment lost 3 bases and the V segment lost 3 bases, leaving 6 bases of the junction unmatched. This CDR3 comprises 17 residues. Germline loops: CDR1 SGHTA, CDR2 FQGNSA. In regard to this clone: The antigen is unknown.

Here immunoSEQ multiplex PCR was the method, and the copy in TCRdb shows in-frame clones only, minus some. The table has over 60,000 clones, under 98% seen once. The origin of this receptor is a human donor who received a combined kidney and bone marrow transplant. Sequences were derived from CD4+ T cells from blood, sampled before the transplant. V is TRBV7-2 and J is TRBJ2-2; 11 nucleotides match TRBD2. CDR3 loop: CASSFLLAGEYTGELFF. The CDR3 DNA sequence: TGTGCCAGCAGCTTCTTACTAGCGGGAGAATACACCGGGGAGCTGTTTTTT.